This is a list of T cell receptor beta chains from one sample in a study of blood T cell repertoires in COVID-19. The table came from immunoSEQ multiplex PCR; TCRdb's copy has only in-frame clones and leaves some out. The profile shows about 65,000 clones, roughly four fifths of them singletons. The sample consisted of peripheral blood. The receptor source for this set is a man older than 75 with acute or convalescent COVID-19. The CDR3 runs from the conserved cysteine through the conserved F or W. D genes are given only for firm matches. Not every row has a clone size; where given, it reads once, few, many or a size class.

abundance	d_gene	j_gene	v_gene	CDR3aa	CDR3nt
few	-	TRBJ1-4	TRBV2	CASSGATNEKLFF	TGTGCCAGCAGCGGGGCAACTAATGAAAAACTGTTTTTT
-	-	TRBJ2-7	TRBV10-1	CASSDSYEQYF	TGCGCCAGCAGTGATAGCTACGAGCAGTACTTC
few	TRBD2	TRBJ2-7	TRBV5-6	CASSLSLAGGGEQYF	TGTGCCAGCAGCTTGTCGCTAGCGGGGGGAGGCGAGCAGTACTTC
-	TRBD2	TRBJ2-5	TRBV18	CASSKAAAGVETQYF	TGTGCCAGCTCCAAAGCGGCGGCGGGGGTCGAGACCCAGTACTTC
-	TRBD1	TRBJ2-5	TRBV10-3	CAISGTGDTETQYF	TGTGCCATTTCCGGGACAGGGGATACGGAGACCCAGTACTTC
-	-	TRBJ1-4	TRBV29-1	CSVPTGTLDEKLFF	TGCAGCGTACCCACCGGGACACTGGACGAAAAACTGTTTTTT
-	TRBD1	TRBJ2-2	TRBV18	CASSLRDRGNTGELFF	TGTGCCAGCTCACTCCGGGACAGGGGGAACACCGGGGAGCTGTTTTTT
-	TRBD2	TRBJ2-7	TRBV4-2	CASSQIAGGASYEQYF	TGTGCCAGCAGCCAAATAGCGGGGGGGGCCTCCTACGAGCAGTACTTC
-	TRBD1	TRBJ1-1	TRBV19	CASSRFGTGTMNTEAFF	TGTGCCAGTAGTCGTTTCGGGACAGGCACGATGAACACTGAAGCTTTCTTT
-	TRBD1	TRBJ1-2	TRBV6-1	CASSDTGGDYGYTF	TGTGCCAGCAGTGATACAGGGGGCGACTATGGCTACACCTTC
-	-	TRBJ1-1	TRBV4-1	CASSPPPIDTEAFF	TGCGCCAGCAGCCCACCGCCTATCGACACTGAAGCTTTCTTT
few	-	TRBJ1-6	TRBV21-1	CASRRGTEIRGSPLHF	TGTGCCAGCAGGAGGGGGACAGAAATACGGGGTTCACCCCTCCACTTT
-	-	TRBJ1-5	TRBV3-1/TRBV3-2	CASSPSRSNQPQHF	TGTGCCAGCAGCCCGAGTAGAAGCAATCAGCCCCAGCATTTT
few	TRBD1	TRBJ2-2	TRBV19	CATRRQGDTGELFF	TGTGCCACCAGAAGACAGGGGGACACCGGGGAGCTGTTTTTT
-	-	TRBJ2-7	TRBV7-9	CASSQDFYEQYF	TGTGCCAGCAGCCAGGACTTTTACGAGCAGTACTTC
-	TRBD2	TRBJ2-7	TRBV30	CAWGLAGYFGEQYF	TGTGCCTGGGGACTAGCGGGCTATTTTGGGGAGCAGTACTTC
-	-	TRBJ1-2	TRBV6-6	CASSYADIGYTF	TGTGCCAGCAGTTACGCCGACATTGGCTACACCTTC
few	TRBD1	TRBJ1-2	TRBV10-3	CAISEFEQGGNYGYTF	TGTGCCATCAGTGAGTTCGAACAGGGGGGTAACTATGGCTACACCTTC
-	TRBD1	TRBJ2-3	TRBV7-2	CASRNTPGTADTQYF	TGTGCCAGCAGAAATACCCCCGGGACAGCAGATACGCAGTATTTT
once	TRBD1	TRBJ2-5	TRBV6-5	CASSYGTGSYQETQYF	TGTGCCAGCAGTTACGGGACAGGGTCGTACCAAGAGACCCAGTACTTC
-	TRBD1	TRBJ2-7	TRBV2	CASSVGTGGPEQYF	TGTGCCAGCAGTGTGGGGACAGGGGGCCCCGAGCAGTACTTC
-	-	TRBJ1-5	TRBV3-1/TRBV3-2	CASSPGVSNQPQHF	TGTGCCAGCAGCCCAGGGGTAAGCAATCAGCCCCAGCATTTT
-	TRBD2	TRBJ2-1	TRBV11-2	CASSYTTSVHEQFF	TGTGCCAGCAGCTACACGACTAGCGTCCATGAGCAGTTCTTC
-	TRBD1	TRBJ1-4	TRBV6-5	CASSYSKQGEEKLFF	TGTGCCAGCAGTTACTCGAAACAGGGGGAAGAAAAACTGTTTTTT
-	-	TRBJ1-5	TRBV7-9	CATGVNQPQHF	TGTGCCACCGGAGTAAATCAGCCCCAGCATTTT
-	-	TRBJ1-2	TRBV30	CAWRPSGYDGYTF	TGTGCCTGGAGACCATCAGGGTACGATGGCTACACCTTC
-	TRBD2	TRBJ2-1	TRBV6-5	CASIPGGSYNEQFF	TGTGCCAGCATCCCGGGGGGGTCCTACAATGAGCAGTTCTTC
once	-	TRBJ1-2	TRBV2	CASSQRDYGYTF	TGTGCCAGCAGCCAACGGGACTATGGCTACACCTTC
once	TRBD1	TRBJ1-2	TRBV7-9	CASSLQGAYGYTF	TGTGCCAGCAGCTTACAGGGGGCCTATGGCTACACCTTC
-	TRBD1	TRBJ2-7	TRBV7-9	CASSDSTGIHIGQYF	TGTGCCAGCAGCGACTCGACAGGGATTCATATAGGGCAGTACTTC
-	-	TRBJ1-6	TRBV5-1	CASSLGSSYNSPLHF	TGCGCCAGCAGCTTGGGGAGCTCCTATAATTCACCCCTCCACTTT
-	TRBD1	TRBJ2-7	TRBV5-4	CASSRDRAYEQYF	TGTGCCAGCAGTCGTGACAGGGCGTACGAGCAGTACTTC
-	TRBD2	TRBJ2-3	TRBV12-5	CASGLDGLAGDRTDTQYF	TGTGCTAGTGGTTTGGATGGGCTAGCGGGGGATCGCACAGATACGCAGTATTTT
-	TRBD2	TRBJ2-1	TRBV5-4	CASSLPLAGGLEQFF	TGTGCCAGCAGCCTTCCACTAGCGGGGGGGCTAGAGCAGTTCTTC
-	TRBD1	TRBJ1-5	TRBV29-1	CSASTGGLNQPQHF	TGCAGCGCCTCGACAGGGGGACTCAATCAGCCCCAGCATTTT
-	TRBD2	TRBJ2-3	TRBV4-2	CASSQVYRTSGAVESDTQYF	TGTGCCAGCAGCCAAGTCTATCGGACTAGCGGGGCCGTGGAATCAGATACGCAGTATTTT
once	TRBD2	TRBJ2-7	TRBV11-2	CASTYGTSGDYEQYF	TGTGCCAGCACCTATGGGACTAGCGGGGACTACGAGCAGTACTTC